This T cell receptor beta chain was sequenced in a study of blood T cell repertoires in COVID-19. On the study more broadly: PBMCs, B-cell-depleted T cells, or T cells were the source of the cDNA or gDNA that made up the material.

The germline V gene encodes CDR1 LGHDT and CDR2 YNNKEL (reference sequence). V shed 1 base and J shed 5 bases, with 6 bases lying between them. The CDR3 loop spans 13 amino acids. Original processing methods: Researchers report that nucleated cell counts were estimated from reference gene primer amplification. Assay used: immunoSEQ multiplex PCR; TCRdb lists only in-frame clones, some missing. V and J calls and clone size are given by that table; D and trimming were obtained from the DNA. The sample holds hundreds of thousands of clones, around four fifths seen once. The sample holds a few counts of this clone. The same CDR3 also results from other DNA sequences found in this sample.

The sequence derives from a man in his forties with acute or convalescent COVID-19. J is TRBJ1-5 and V is TRBV3-1 (or the pseudogene TRBV3-2); D is uncertain. The material sequenced was peripheral blood. The CDR3 spells CASSQGRDQPQHF. In DNA, the CDR3 is TGTGCCAGCAGCCAAGGTCGGGATCAGCCCCAGCATTTT.